This TCR beta chain was profiled in a study of blood T cells in healthy people across ages. Study-wide points: Correlation between TCR beta diversity and naive T cell percentage was strong.

Together with a sample-barcoded 5' primer, a J-beta primer mix was included in a second PCR lasting about 6 to 12 cycles. TCRdb re-analysed the 5' RACE reads in MiXCR, keeping a single row per CDR3 protein. Here the sample spans about 780,000 distinct CDR3 sequences, roughly 26% being singletons. The CDR3 extends over 12 amino acids. V lost 7 bases and J lost 3, with 13 bases in between. Germline lookup yields CDR1 SQVTM and CDR2 ANQGSEA. On this clonotype itself: Antigen unknown.

Another study also made use of these data, one on T cells of mothers and their children. That work adds: Donation was provided by three healthy Caucasian mothers along with their six children. RNA was extracted, and all of it went into cDNA synthesis at roughly 1.5 ug per 15 ul. The second PCR's M1S primer added sample barcodes and 2-4 random nucleotides.

The clonotype was recovered from a boy between 5 and 17 years old in good health. Specimen: blood. The gene calls are TRBV29-1 and TRBJ2-7, with D possibly being TRBD1 (6 bases). The CDR3 DNA reads TGCAGCGGACGGGACACCAACTACGAGCAGTACTTC. Its translation: CSGRDTNYEQYF.